This T cell receptor beta chain was recovered during a study of T cells in Graves' hyperthyroidism and ophthalmopathy. Study-level information: Specimen type is peripheral blood, collected at initial diagnosis prior to any treatment.

The study, taken as a whole, reports: Stable hyperthyroidism was separated from ophthalmopathy by a model based on 13 V-J features. In validation, the model predicted ophthalmopathy. These predictions came a median roughly 6 months before onset.

Clinical symptoms, serum thyroxine and TRAb, thyroid ultrasound and orbital computed tomography together formed the diagnostic basis. On this clonotype: Its antigen remains unknown.

Amplified regions were TCR beta CDR3 sequences from RNA transcripts. HTBI primers were the set used in a first-round RT-PCR of the TCR CDR3. TCRdb re-called the multiplex PCR reads through MiXCR, storing one row per CDR3 protein. The sample has about 360,000 distinct CDR3 sequences, 15% to 20% seen once; the top ten hold around 4%. Germline V gives CDR1 DFQATT, CDR2 SNEGSKA (reference sequence). The germline V and J ends were trimmed by 0 bases and 2 bases, with 11 bases remaining between them. The CDR3 contains 14 residues. The clonotype originates from a woman younger than 30 with Graves' hyperthyroidism. The sequenced sample was blood. The gene calls are TRBV20-1 and TRBJ2-7; D might be TRBD1 (6 bases). This CDR3 reads CSARDPDRPYEQYF. CDR3 coding DNA: TGCAGTGCTAGAGATCCCGACAGGCCCTACGAGCAGTACTTC.